Listed below are T cell receptor beta chains from one sample, sequenced in a study of blood T cell repertoires in COVID-19. Libraries were prepared by immunoSEQ multiplex PCR; TCRdb keeps only in-frame clonotypes and omits some of them. The table includes over 120,000 clones, around 83% detected once. Sequences were obtained from peripheral blood. These receptors came from a human donor with acute or convalescent COVID-19. The donor label of this sample is uncertain. CDR3s include the opening cysteine and the closing phenylalanine or tryptophan. D genes are given only for firm matches. For some rows the clone size is stated as once, few or many, or as a class when expanded; others skip it.

j_call v_call d_call clone_size cdr3_nt cdr3_aa
TRBJ1-6 TRBV3-1/TRBV3-2 NA once TGTGCCAGCAGCCCGGCCGGGGGGAGAAATTCACCCCTCCACTTT CASSPAGGRNSPLHF
TRBJ1-1 TRBV3-1/TRBV3-2 TRBD1 NA TGTGCCAGCAGCCAAGATCAAGGGACAGGGAGCACTGAAGCTTTCTTT CASSQDQGTGSTEAFF
TRBJ2-5 TRBV7-7 NA NA TGTGCTAGCAGCTTAGGGTCCCAGGGCTACCAAGAGACCCAGTACTTC CASSLGSQGYQETQYF
TRBJ2-2 TRBV6-2/TRBV6-3 TRBD2 NA TGTGCCAGCAGCCCCGGACTAGCGGAGACCGGGGAGCTGTTTTTT CASSPGLAETGELFF
TRBJ2-5 TRBV7-3 NA once TGTGCCAGCAGCTTAATGGGACAAATCCAAGAGACCCAGTACTTC CASSLMGQIQETQYF
TRBJ1-3 TRBV7-2 NA few TGTGCCAGCAGCTTAAAACGGGTAGGCCAGAGCTCTGGAAACACCATATATTTT CASSLKRVGQSSGNTIYF
TRBJ1-5 TRBV7-9 NA NA TGTGCCAGCAGCTTAAGGGCAGGGGATAGCAATCAGCCCCAGCATTTT CASSLRAGDSNQPQHF
TRBJ1-4 TRBV28 NA NA TGTGCCAGCAGTTTGGCCAATGAAAAACTGTTTTTT CASSLANEKLFF
TRBJ2-7 TRBV28 NA NA TGTGCCAGCAGTACCGAGGGCCTCCACTCCTACGAGCAGTACTTC CASSTEGLHSYEQYF
TRBJ1-6 TRBV30 TRBD1 NA TGTGCCTCCCGCGTGCGGGACAGGGATAATTCACCCCTCCACTTT CASRVRDRDNSPLHF
TRBJ1-1 TRBV4-3 NA few TGCGCCAGCAGCCAAGTTAGCGGGCTGGGTGAAGCTTTCTTT CASSQVSGLGEAFF
TRBJ2-3 TRBV7-2 TRBD2 once TGTGCCAGCAGCTTAGACCAAACGGGACTAGCGGGGGGGCAAGATACGCAGTATTTT CASSLDQTGLAGGQDTQYF
TRBJ2-2 TRBV19 TRBD2 NA TGTGCCAGTAGTATGCGGGGGGGGCCAGGGAGCGGGGAGCTGTTTTTT CASSMRGGPGSGELFF
TRBJ2-2 TRBV5-5 NA NA TGTGCCAGCAGCCCGCGGCAGGGGATGAACACCGGGGAGCTGTTTTTT CASSPRQGMNTGELFF
TRBJ2-2 TRBV19 NA NA TGTGCCAGTAGTATAGCAAGCGGAAGTCCCGGGGAGCTGTTTTTT CASSIASGSPGELFF
TRBJ2-7 TRBV23-1 NA once TGCGCCAGGACAAAAGGTGGCGAGCAGTACTTC CARTKGGEQYF